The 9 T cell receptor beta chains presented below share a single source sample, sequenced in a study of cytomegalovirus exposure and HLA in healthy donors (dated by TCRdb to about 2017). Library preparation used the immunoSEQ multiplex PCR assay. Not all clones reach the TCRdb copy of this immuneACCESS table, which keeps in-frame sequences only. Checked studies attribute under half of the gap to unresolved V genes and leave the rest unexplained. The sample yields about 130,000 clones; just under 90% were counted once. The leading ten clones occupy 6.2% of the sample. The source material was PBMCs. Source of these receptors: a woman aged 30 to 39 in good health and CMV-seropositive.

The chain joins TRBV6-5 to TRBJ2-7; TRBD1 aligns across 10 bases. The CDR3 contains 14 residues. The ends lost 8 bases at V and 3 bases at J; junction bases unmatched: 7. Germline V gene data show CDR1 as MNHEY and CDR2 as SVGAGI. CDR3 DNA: TGTGCCAGCGCGATGGGACAGGGGCACTACGAGCAGTACTTC. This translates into CASAMGQGHYEQYF.

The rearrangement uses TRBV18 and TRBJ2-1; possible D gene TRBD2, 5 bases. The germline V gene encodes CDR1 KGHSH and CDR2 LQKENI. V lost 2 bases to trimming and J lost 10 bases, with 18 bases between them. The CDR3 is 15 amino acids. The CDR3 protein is CASSPIATRKGEQFF. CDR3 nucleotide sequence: TGTGCCAGCTCACCAATCGCAACTAGGAAAGGGGAGCAGTTCTTC.

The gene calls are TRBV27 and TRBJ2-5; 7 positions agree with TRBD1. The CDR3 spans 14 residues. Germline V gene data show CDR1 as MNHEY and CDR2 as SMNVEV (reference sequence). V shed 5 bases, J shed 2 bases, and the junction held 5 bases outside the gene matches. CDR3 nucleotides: TGTGCCAGCAGTCAAGGGACAGAGCAAGAGACCCAGTACTTC. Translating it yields CASSQGTEQETQYF.

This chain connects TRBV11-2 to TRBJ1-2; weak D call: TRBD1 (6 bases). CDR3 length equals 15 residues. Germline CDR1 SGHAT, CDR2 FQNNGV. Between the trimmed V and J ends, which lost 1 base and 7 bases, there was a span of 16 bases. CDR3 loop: CASSLVSVTGSGYTF. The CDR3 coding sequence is TGTGCCAGCAGCTTAGTATCGGTCACAGGGTCTGGCTACACCTTC.

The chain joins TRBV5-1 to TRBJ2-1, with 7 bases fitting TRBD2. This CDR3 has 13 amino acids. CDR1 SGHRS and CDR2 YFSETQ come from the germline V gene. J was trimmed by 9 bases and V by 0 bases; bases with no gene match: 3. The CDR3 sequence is CASSLGTRGEQFF. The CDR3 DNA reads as TGCGCCAGCAGCTTGGGGACTAGGGGTGAGCAGTTCTTC.

CDR3 residues: CASSLGTYNEQFF. The CDR3 DNA reads as TGTGCCAGCAGCTTAGGGACATACAATGAGCAGTTCTTC. This chain joins TRBV5-6 and TRBJ2-1, with D possibly being TRBD1 (6 bases). The CDR3 is made up of 13 amino acids. Trimming removed 2 bases from V and 4 bases from J, with 7 bases in between. In germline, CDR1 is SGHDT, CDR2 YYEEEE.

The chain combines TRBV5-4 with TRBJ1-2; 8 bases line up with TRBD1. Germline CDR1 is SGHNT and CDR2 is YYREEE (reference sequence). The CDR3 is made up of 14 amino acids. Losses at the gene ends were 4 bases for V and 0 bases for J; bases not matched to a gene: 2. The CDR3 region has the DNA TGTGCCAGCAGCCGGACAGGGTCTAACTATGGCTACACCTTC. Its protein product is CASSRTGSNYGYTF.

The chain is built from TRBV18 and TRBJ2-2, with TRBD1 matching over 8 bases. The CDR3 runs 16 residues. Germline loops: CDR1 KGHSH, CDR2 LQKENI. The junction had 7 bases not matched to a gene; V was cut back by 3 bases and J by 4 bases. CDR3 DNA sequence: TGTGCCAGCTCACCGCGTGGGACAGGATCCACCGGGGAGCTGTTTTTT. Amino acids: CASSPRGTGSTGELFF.

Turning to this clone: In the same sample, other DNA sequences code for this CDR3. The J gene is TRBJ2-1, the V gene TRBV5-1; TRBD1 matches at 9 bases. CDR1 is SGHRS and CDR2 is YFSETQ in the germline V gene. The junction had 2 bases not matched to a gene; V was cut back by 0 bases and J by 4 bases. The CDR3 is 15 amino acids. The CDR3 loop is CASSLGDRDYNEQFF. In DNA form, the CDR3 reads TGCGCCAGCAGCTTGGGGGACAGGGATTACAATGAGCAGTTCTTC.